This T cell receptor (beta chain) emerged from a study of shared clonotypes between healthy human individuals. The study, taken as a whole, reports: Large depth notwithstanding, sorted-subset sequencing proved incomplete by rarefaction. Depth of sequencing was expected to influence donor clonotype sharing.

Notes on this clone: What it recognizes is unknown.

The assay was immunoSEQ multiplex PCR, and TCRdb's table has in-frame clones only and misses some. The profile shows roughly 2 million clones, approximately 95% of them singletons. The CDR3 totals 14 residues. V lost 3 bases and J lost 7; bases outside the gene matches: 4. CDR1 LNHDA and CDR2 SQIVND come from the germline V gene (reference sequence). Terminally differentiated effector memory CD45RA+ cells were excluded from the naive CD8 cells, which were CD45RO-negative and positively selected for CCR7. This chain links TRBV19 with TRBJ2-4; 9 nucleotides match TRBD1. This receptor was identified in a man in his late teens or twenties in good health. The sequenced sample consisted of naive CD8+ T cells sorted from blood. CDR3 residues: CASSIGTGQNIQYF. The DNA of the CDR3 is TGTGCCAGTAGTATCGGGACAGGGCAGAACATTCAGTACTTC. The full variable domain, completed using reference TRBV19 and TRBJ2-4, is DGGITQSPKYLFRKEGQNVTLSCEQNLNHDAMYWYRQDPGQGLRLIYYSQIVNDFQKGDIAEGYSVSREKKESFPLTVTSAQKNPTAFYLCASSIGTGQNIQYFGAGTRLSVL.